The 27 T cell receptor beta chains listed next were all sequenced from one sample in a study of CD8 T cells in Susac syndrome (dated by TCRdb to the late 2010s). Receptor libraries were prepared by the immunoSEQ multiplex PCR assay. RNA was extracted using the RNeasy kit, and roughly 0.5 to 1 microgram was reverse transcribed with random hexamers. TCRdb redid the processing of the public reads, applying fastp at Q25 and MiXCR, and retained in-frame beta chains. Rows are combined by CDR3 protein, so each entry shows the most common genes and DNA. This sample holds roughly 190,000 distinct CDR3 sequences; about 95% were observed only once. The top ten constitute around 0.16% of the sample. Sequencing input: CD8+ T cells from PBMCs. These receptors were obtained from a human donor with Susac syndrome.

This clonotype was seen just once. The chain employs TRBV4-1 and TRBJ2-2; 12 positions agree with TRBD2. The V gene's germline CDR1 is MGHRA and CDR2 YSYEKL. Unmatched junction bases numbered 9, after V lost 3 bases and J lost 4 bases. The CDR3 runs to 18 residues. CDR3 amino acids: CASSQLAGGHGGTGELFF. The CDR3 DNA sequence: TGCGCCAGCAGCCAGCTAGCGGGAGGGCATGGGGGCACCGGGGAGCTGTTTTTT.

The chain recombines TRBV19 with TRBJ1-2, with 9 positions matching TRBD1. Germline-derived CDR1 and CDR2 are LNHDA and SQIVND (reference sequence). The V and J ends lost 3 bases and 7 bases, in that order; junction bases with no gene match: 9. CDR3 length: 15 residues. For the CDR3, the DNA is TGTGCCAGTAGTATCGCCGATGGACAGGGGAGTGGCTACACCTTC. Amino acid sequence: CASSIADGQGSGYTF. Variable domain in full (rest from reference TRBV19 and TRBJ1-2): DGGITQSPKYLFRKEGQNVTLSCEQNLNHDAMYWYRQDPGQGLRLIYYSQIVNDFQKGDIAEGYSVSREKKESFPLTVTSAQKNPTAFYLCASSIADGQGSGYTFGSGTRLTVV.

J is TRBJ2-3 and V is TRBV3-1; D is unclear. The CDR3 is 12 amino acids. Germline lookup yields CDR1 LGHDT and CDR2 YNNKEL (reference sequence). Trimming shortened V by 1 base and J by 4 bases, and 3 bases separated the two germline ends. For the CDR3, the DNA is TGTGCCAGCAGCCAAGCGTCAGATACGCAGTATTTT. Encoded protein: CASSQASDTQYF.

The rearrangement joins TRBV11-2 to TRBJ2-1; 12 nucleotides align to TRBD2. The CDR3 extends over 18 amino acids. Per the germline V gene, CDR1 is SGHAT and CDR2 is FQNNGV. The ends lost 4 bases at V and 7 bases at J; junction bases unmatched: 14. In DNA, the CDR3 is TGTGCCAGCAGCTCGACCTCTAGACTAGCGGGAGATCTTAATGAGCAGTTCTTC. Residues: CASSSTSRLAGDLNEQFF.

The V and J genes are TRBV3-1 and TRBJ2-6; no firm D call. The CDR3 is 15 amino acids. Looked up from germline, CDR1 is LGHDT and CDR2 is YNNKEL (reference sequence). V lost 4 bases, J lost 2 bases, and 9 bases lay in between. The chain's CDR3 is CASSPSIAGANVLTF. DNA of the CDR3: TGTGCCAGCAGCCCATCAATCGCTGGGGCCAACGTCCTGACTTTC. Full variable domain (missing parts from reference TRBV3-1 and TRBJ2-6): DTAVSQTPKYLVTQMGNDKSIKCEQNLGHDTMYWYKQDSKKFLKIMFSYNNKELIINETVPNRFSPKSPDKAHLNLHINSLELGDSAVYFCASSPSIAGANVLTFGAGSRLTVL.

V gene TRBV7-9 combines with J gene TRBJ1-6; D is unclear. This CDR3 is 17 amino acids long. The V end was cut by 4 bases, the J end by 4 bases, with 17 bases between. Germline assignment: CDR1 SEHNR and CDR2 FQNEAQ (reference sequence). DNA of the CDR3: TGTGCCAGCAGCTCAACGGGCCCTGACCGATATAATTCACCCCTCCACTTT. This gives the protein CASSSTGPDRYNSPLHF. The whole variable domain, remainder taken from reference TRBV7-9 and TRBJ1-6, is DTGVSQNPRHKITKRGQNVTFRCDPISEHNRLYWYRQTLGQGPEFLTYFQNEAQLEKSRLLSDRFSAERPKGSFSTLEIQRTEQGDSAMYLCASSSTGPDRYNSPLHFGNGTRLTVT.

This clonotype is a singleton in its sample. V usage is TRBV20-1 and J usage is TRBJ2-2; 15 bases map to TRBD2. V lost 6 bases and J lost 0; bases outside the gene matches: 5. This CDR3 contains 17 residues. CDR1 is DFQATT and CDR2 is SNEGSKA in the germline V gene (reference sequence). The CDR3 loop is CSAKRTSGGANTGELFF. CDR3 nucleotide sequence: TGCAGTGCAAAGAGGACTAGCGGGGGGGCGAACACCGGGGAGCTGTTTTTT.

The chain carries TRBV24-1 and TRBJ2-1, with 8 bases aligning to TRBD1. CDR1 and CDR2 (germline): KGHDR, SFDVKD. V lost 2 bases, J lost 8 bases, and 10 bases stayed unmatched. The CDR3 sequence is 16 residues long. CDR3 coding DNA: TGTGCCACCAGTGATTCTAAGACAGGGGAGAGTTATGAGCAGTTCTTC. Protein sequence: CATSDSKTGESYEQFF.

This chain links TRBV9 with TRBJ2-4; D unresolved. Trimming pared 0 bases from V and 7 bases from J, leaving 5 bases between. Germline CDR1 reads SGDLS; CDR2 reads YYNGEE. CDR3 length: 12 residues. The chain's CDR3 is CASSVDSNIQYF. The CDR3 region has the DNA TGTGCCAGCAGCGTAGACTCCAACATTCAGTACTTC.

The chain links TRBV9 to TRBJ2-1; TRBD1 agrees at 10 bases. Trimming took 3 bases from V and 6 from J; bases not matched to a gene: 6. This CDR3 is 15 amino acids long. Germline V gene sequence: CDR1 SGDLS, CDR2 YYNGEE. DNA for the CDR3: TGTGCCAGCAGCGCGCCCGGGACAGGGGCCAATGAGCAGTTCTTC. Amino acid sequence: CASSAPGTGANEQFF.

The CDR3 sequence: CASSLAAGSYGYTF. The CDR3 nucleotides are TGTGCCAGCAGTTTAGCGGCGGGGTCCTATGGCTACACCTTC. V is TRBV12-3 or TRBV12-4 and J is TRBJ1-2; D is undetermined. V shed 0 bases and J shed 4 bases, with 9 bases lying between them. CDR3 size: 14 residues.

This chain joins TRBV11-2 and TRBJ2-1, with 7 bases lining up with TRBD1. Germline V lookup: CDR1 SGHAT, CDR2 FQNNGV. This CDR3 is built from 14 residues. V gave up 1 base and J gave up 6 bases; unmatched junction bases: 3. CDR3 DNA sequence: TGTGCCAGCAGCTTAGGACAGGGTGGCAATGAGCAGTTCTTC. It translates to CASSLGQGGNEQFF.

CDR3: CASSLAEGAAYEQYF. The CDR3, as DNA: TGTGCCAGCAGCTTAGCGGAGGGGGCAGCCTACGAGCAGTACTTC. The rearrangement uses TRBV7-9 and TRBJ2-7; possibly TRBD1 for D (7 bases). Germline CDR1 is SEHNR and CDR2 is FQNEAQ (reference sequence). The CDR3 contains 15 residues. V lost 0 bases, J lost 2 bases, and 11 bases lay in between.

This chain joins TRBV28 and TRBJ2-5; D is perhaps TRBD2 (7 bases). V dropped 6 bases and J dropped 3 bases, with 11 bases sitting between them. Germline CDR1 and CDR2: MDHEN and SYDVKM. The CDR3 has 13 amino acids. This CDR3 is CASRRGAEETQYF. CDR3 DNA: TGTGCCAGCAGACGGGGGGCGGAAGAGACCCAGTACTTC.

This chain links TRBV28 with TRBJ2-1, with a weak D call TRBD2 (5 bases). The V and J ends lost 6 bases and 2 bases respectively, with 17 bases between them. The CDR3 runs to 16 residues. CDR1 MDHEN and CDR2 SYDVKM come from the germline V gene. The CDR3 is CASRRNSASAYNEQFF. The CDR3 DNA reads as TGTGCCAGCAGACGAAATAGCGCCTCTGCCTACAATGAGCAGTTCTTC.

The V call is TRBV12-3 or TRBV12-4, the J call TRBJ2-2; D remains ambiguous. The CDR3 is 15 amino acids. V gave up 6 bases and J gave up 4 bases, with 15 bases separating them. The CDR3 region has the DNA TGTGCCAGCAGCCTACCGCCGACCCGCACCGGGGAGCTGTTTTTT. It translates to CASSLPPTRTGELFF.

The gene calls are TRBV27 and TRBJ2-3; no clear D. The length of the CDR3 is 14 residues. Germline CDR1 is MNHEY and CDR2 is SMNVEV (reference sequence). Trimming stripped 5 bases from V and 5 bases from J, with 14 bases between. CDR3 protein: CASSPNSRVDTQYF. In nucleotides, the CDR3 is TGTGCCAGCAGTCCGAACTCTAGGGTAGATACGCAGTATTTT.

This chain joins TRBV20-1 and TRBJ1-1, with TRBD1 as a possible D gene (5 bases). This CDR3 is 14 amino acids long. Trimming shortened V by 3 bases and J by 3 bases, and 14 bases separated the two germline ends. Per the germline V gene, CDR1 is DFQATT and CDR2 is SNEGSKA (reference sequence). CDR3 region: CSASLAGLDTEAFF. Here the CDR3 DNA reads TGCAGTGCTAGTTTGGCAGGGTTAGACACTGAAGCTTTCTTT.

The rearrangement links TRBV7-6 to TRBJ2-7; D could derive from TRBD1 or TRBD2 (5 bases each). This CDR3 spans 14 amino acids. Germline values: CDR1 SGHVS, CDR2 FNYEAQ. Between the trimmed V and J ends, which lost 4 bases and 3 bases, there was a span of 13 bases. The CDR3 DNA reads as TGTGCCAGCAGCTCCAACCGTGGGGGCTACGAGCAGTACTTC. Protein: CASSSNRGGYEQYF.

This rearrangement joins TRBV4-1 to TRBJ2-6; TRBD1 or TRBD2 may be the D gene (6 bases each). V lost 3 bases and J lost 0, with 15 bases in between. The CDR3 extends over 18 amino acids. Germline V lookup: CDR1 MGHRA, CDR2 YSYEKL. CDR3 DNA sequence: TGCGCCAGCAGCCAGACGGGGGCCGGCGCCTCTGGGGCCAACGTCCTGACTTTC. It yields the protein CASSQTGAGASGANVLTF.

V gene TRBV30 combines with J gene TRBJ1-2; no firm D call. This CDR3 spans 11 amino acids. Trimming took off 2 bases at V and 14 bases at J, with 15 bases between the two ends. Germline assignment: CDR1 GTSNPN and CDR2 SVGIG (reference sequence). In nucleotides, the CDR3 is TGTGCCTGGAGTCCCAGTAGGCTGGGAACCTTC. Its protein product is CAWSPSRLGTF.

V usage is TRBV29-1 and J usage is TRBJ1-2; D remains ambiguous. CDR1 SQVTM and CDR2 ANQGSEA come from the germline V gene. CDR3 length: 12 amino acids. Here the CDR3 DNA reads TGCAGTGCCAAAGATGGATCCTATGGCTACACCTTC. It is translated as CSAKDGSYGYTF.

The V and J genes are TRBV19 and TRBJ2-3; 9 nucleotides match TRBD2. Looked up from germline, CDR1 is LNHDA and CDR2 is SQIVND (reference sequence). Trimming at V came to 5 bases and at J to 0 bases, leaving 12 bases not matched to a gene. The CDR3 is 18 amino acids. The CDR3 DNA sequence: TGTGCCAGTAGTCCCCATTACGGACTAGCGTCTAGCACAGATACGCAGTATTTT. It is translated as CASSPHYGLASSTDTQYF.

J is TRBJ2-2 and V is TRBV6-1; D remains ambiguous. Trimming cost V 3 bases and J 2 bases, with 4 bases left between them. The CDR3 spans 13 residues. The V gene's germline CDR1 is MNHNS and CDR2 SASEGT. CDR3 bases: TGTGCCAGCAGTGACCATAACACCGGGGAGCTGTTTTTT. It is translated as CASSDHNTGELFF.

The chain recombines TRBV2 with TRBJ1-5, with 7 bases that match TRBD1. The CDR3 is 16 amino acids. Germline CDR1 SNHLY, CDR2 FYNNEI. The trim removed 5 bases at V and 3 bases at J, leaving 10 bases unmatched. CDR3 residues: CASSSAGGVYNQPQHF. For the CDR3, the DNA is TGTGCCAGCAGTTCCGCAGGGGGTGTTTACAATCAGCCCCAGCATTTT.

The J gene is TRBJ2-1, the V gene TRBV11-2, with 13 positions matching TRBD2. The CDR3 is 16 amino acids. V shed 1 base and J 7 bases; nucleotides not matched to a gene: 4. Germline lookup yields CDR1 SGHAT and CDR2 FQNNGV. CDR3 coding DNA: TGTGCCAGCAGCTTAGTGGCGACTAGCGGGGGGAATGAGCAGTTCTTC. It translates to CASSLVATSGGNEQFF.

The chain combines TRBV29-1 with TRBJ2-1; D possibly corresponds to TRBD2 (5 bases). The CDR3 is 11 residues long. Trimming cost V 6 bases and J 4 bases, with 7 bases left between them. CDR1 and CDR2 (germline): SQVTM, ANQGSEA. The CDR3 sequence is CSVAEYNEQFF. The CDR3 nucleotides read TGCAGCGTAGCGGAATACAATGAGCAGTTCTTC.